One sample yielded the 13 T cell receptor beta chains listed below, sequenced in a study of T cells in Graves' hyperthyroidism and ophthalmopathy. Amplification of TCR beta CDR3 regions was performed using RNA transcripts as template. Carried out on the TCR CDR3, a first-round RT-PCR used the HTBI primer set. TCRdb itself ran the multiplex PCR reads through MiXCR, one entry per CDR3 protein. The profile covers roughly 650,000 distinct CDR3 sequences, with about 16% appearing a single time and 3% to 4% taken by the ten largest. The specimen sequenced was blood. These receptors all stem from a woman aged 40 to 55 with Graves' ophthalmopathy.

The sample holds many counts of this clonotype. The chain carries TRBV7-8 and TRBJ2-1; D possibly corresponds to TRBD1 (7 bases). The germline V and J ends were trimmed by 4 bases and 2 bases, with 15 bases remaining between them. The CDR3 covers 16 residues. The V gene's germline CDR1 is SGHVS and CDR2 FQNEAQ. CDR3 in amino acids: CASSWTRDSAYNEQFF. In DNA, the CDR3 is TGTGCCAGCAGCTGGACGCGGGACAGCGCCTACAATGAGCAGTTCTTC.

This clonotype was observed a handful of times. The chain couples TRBV18 to TRBJ1-5; D remains unclear. V gave up 3 bases and J gave up 0 bases, with 6 bases separating them. The CDR3 has 14 amino acids. Germline values: CDR1 KGHSH, CDR2 LQKENI. The CDR3 DNA sequence: TGTGCCAGCTCACCTCTGGATAGCAATCAGCCCCAGCATTTT. Protein: CASSPLDSNQPQHF.

This clonotype was seen at least ten times. The chain employs TRBV6-5 and TRBJ1-2; D is perhaps TRBD1 (5 bases). CDR3 length equals 15 residues. Germline V CDR1 and CDR2: MNHEY, SVGAGI. V was cut by 0 bases and J by 7 bases, with 15 bases left in between. The chain's CDR3 is CASSYSRHGALGYTF. The CDR3 DNA reads TGTGCCAGCAGTTACTCGAGGCACGGGGCGCTTGGCTACACCTTC.

This clonotype has more than one count but fewer than ten. This chain joins TRBV29-1 and TRBJ1-1, with 7 positions matching TRBD1. The V gene end was trimmed by 3 bases and the J gene end by 5 bases; junction bases not matched to a gene: 6. This CDR3 comprises 13 residues. Looked up from germline, CDR1 is SQVTM and CDR2 is ANQGSEA. CDR3 nucleotides: TGCAGCGTTGACGAGGGGGCTGGGACTGAAGCTTTCTTT. This sequence encodes CSVDEGAGTEAFF.

This chain uses TRBV29-1 with TRBJ1-4; D remains ambiguous. The CDR3 extends over 14 amino acids. CDR1 and CDR2 from the germline V gene are SQVTM and ANQGSEA. V dropped 4 bases and J dropped 5 bases, with 14 bases sitting between them. CDR3 DNA: TGCAGCGTTGGTGTGGTACCCAAAAATGAAAAACTGTTTTTT. It is translated as CSVGVVPKNEKLFF.

To note about this clonotype: A read error may explain this, as a much larger clone is one base away. The CDR3 sequence is CAGRGTSGSGQYF. The CDR3 coding sequence is TGTGCCGGCAGGGGGACTAGCGGGTCGGGGCAGTACTTC. This sequence joins TRBV12-3 or TRBV12-4 and TRBJ2-7; TRBD2 matches at 12 bases. The CDR3 spans 13 residues.

DNA of the CDR3: TGTGCCAGCGAGCCTAGCCCCGGGACTAGCGGGGGCCAGCAGTTCTTC. It specifies CASEPSPGTSGGQQFF. The chain combines TRBV7-9 with TRBJ2-1; the match to TRBD2 covers 14 bases. Germline trimming cut 8 bases from V and 11 bases from J; bases unmatched to any gene: 14. Germline CDR1 is SEHNR and CDR2 is FQNEAQ (reference sequence). The CDR3 spans 16 residues.

The sample holds a few counts of this clonotype. The chain has TRBV24-1 and TRBJ2-3; TRBD1 matches at 8 bases. CDR3 length: 13 amino acids. Germline trimming cut 8 bases from V and 5 bases from J; bases unmatched to any gene: 5. Germline-derived CDR1 and CDR2 are KGHDR and SFDVKD. CDR3 DNA: TGTGCCACCAAGGCAGGGGGCGTAGATACGCAGTATTTT. It translates to CATKAGGVDTQYF.

Ten or more counts support this clonotype. The genes are TRBV2 and TRBJ2-2, with 7 bases that match TRBD2. The length of the CDR3 is 14 residues. Germline-derived CDR1 and CDR2 are SNHLY and FYNNEI. V trimming: 7 bases; J trimming: 0 bases; junction bases outside the gene matches: 2. CDR3 DNA: TGTGCCAGCACCCGGGAGGCGAACACCGGGGAGCTGTTTTTT. Protein: CASTREANTGELFF.

The rearrangement joins TRBV18 to TRBJ1-4; D is unclear. CDR3 length equals 13 residues. The V gene lost 3 bases and the J gene lost 7 bases, with 9 bases spanning the gap. Germline CDR1 and CDR2: KGHSH and LQKENI. The CDR3 DNA reads TGTGCCAGCTCACCGATGAAGGGTGAAAAACTGTTTTTT. Protein product: CASSPMKGEKLFF.

The V gene is TRBV28, the J gene TRBJ1-1; unclear D gene. Germline assignment: CDR1 MDHEN and CDR2 SYDVKM. The CDR3 runs 12 residues. The ends were cut back, 2 bases at V and 11 bases at J, with 12 bases in the middle. The CDR3 loop reads CASSLAVPPAFF. In DNA form, the CDR3 reads TGTGCCAGCAGTTTAGCGGTGCCCCCCGCTTTCTTT.

This clonotype was found many times. The genes are TRBV27 and TRBJ2-7, with 9 bases aligning to TRBD1. The CDR3 length is 13 residues. Germline V gene lookup returns CDR1 MNHEY and CDR2 SMNVEV (reference sequence). Losses at the gene ends were 6 bases for V and 4 bases for J; bases not matched to a gene: 4. The CDR3 coding sequence is TGTGCCAGCAGACCGACAGGGGGTTACGAGCAGTACTTC. Protein sequence: CASRPTGGYEQYF.

The CDR3 is CASSFRGILRYGYTF. CDR3 nucleotides: TGTGCCAGCAGTTTTAGAGGGATCCTTAGATATGGCTACACCTTC. The chain uses TRBV12-3 or TRBV12-4 and TRBJ1-2; D not certain. The CDR3 is 15 amino acids. V lost 3 bases, J lost 5 bases, and 16 bases lay in between.